Listed here are 18 T cell receptor beta chains from one sample, sequenced in a study of T cell changes during pregnancy in multiple sclerosis. Here immunoSEQ multiplex PCR was the method, and the copy in TCRdb shows in-frame clones only, minus some. The sample includes some 100,000 clones, 85% to 95% of them seen just once. The source material was peripheral blood, sampled in the second trimester of pregnancy. The source is a female donor with multiple sclerosis, enrolled in a pregnancy study.

The chain uses TRBV4-1 and TRBJ2-1; D may be TRBD1 (6 bases). Germline V gene sequence: CDR1 MGHRA, CDR2 YSYEKL. The V end lost 3 bases, the J end lost 2 bases, and 17 bases lay between the germline ends. The CDR3 is 17 amino acids. The CDR3 is CASSHPRGASTYNEQFF. Written as DNA, the CDR3 is TGCGCCAGCAGCCACCCCAGGGGCGCAAGCACCTACAATGAGCAGTTCTTC.

The chain is built from TRBV25-1 and TRBJ2-1; TRBD2 aligns across 7 bases. Trimming at V came to 5 bases and at J to 0 bases, leaving 7 bases not matched to a gene. The germline gives CDR1 MGHDK, CDR2 SYGVNS. The CDR3 is made up of 16 amino acids. DNA for the CDR3: TGTGCCAGCAGTCGGCTTACTAGCGACTCCTACAATGAGCAGTTCTTC. Protein product: CASSRLTSDSYNEQFF.

The chain employs TRBV28 and TRBJ1-3; D might be TRBD1 (6 bases). Looked up from germline, CDR1 is MDHEN and CDR2 is SYDVKM. The CDR3 has 15 residues. The germline V and J ends were trimmed by 5 bases and 4 bases, with 15 bases remaining between them. The CDR3 spells CASSLTGFSGNTIYF. CDR3 nucleotide sequence: TGTGCCAGCAGTCTCACAGGGTTTTCCGGAAACACCATATATTTT.

The chain carries TRBV7-9 and TRBJ2-7; possibly TRBD1 for D (6 bases). CDR1 is SEHNR, CDR2 FQNEAQ, per germline (reference sequence). V lost 5 bases to trimming and J lost 5 bases, with 16 bases between them. This CDR3 spans 14 amino acids. The CDR3 sequence is CASSNQGSSHEQYF. As DNA, the CDR3 is TGTGCCAGCAGCAATCAGGGGAGTTCCCACGAGCAGTACTTC.

The chain employs TRBV30 and TRBJ2-5; maybe TRBD2 (6 bases). V lost 2 bases and J 1 base, leaving 29 bases between the germline ends. There are 20 residues in the CDR3. Germline-derived CDR1 and CDR2 are GTSNPN and SVGIG (reference sequence). The CDR3 DNA is TGTGCCTGGAGTCCTCTCCCGTGGACTACATCAGACATCTCCCAAGAGACCCAGTACTTC. Translation gives CAWSPLPWTTSDISQETQYF.

Here the CDR3 DNA reads TGCGCCAGCAGCCTGGACCTAGCGGGACACCCGAGCTCCTACGAGCAGTACTTC. It specifies CASSLDLAGHPSSYEQYF. The chain links TRBV4-1 to TRBJ2-7, with 9 positions matching TRBD2. Germline V CDR1 and CDR2: MGHRA, YSYEKL. V shed 4 bases, J shed 0 bases, and the junction held 13 bases outside the gene matches. The CDR3 length is 18 residues.

The chain has TRBV4-1 and TRBJ2-7, with unresolved D. Germline CDR1 and CDR2: MGHRA and YSYEKL. The CDR3 is 12 amino acids. V lost 0 bases and J 9 bases, leaving 9 bases between the germline ends. CDR3 sequence reads: CASSQEVGRQYF. The CDR3 DNA follows: TGCGCCAGCAGCCAAGAAGTGGGCCGGCAGTACTTC.

V is TRBV2 and J is TRBJ2-5; 11 bases are a match to TRBD2. V gave up 2 bases and J gave up 1 base; unmatched junction bases: 9. The CDR3 loop spans 18 amino acids. Germline V CDR1 and CDR2: SNHLY, FYNNEI. The CDR3 here is CASSELISGLAVQETQYF. CDR3 sequence (DNA): TGTGCCAGCAGTGAACTAATCTCGGGACTAGCGGTCCAAGAGACCCAGTACTTC. Full variable domain (missing parts from reference TRBV2 and TRBJ2-5): EPEVTQTPSHQVTQMGQEVILRCVPISNHLYFYWYRQILGQKVEFLVSFYNNEISEKSEIFDDQFSVERPDGSNFTLKIRSTKLEDSAMYFCASSELISGLAVQETQYFGPGTRLLVL.

This chain joins TRBV11-3 and TRBJ2-1, with 9 nucleotides matching TRBD2. The CDR3 contains 15 residues. From germline, CDR1 is SGHNT and CDR2 YENEEA. V shed 4 bases, J shed 0 bases, and the junction held 1 base outside the gene matches. The CDR3 region is CASSSTSGSYNEQFF. Here the CDR3 DNA reads TGTGCCAGCAGCTCGACTAGCGGCTCCTACAATGAGCAGTTCTTC.

V usage is TRBV11-2 and J usage is TRBJ2-3; 8 positions match TRBD2. Germline CDR1 reads SGHAT; CDR2 reads FQNNGV. The CDR3 spans 15 residues. Germline trimming cut 5 bases from V and 0 bases from J; bases unmatched to any gene: 4. The CDR3 DNA reads as TGTGCCAGCAGCCGGGGACTAGTAAGCACAGATACGCAGTATTTT. It translates to CASSRGLVSTDTQYF.

The rearrangement joins TRBV18 to TRBJ1-1, with D perhaps TRBD1 (5 bases). Trimming cost V 3 bases and J 7 bases, with 12 bases left between them. This CDR3 spans 13 amino acids. Germline V CDR1 and CDR2: KGHSH, LQKENI. As DNA, the CDR3 is TGTGCCAGCTCACCTGGAAGCGGGGGTGAAGCTTTCTTT. Translation gives CASSPGSGGEAFF.

The chain links TRBV27 to TRBJ1-2; tentatively, D is TRBD1 (5 bases). The CDR3 runs 12 residues. Germline V CDR1 and CDR2: MNHEY, SMNVEV (reference sequence). Trimming stripped 4 bases from V and 8 bases from J, with 11 bases between. The CDR3 DNA follows: TGTGCCAGCAGTTACCAGGGTAGCGGCTACACCTTC. Protein sequence: CASSYQGSGYTF.

This clone came up once. The rearrangement joins TRBV5-8 to TRBJ2-7; 8 bases line up with TRBD1. CDR1 is SGHTS, CDR2 YDEGEE, per germline. V gave up 4 bases and J gave up 2 bases; unmatched junction bases: 8. The CDR3 covers 15 residues. CDR3 nucleotides: TGTGCCAGCAGCCTGAACCGGGACAGGACCTACGAGCAGTACTTC. Translating it yields CASSLNRDRTYEQYF. The whole variable domain, remainder taken from reference TRBV5-8 and TRBJ2-7, is EAGVTQSPTHLIKTRGQQATLRCSPISGHTSVYWYQQALGLGLQFLLWYDEGEERNRGNFPPRFSGRQFPNYSSELNVNALELEDSALYLCASSLNRDRTYEQYFGPGTRLTVT.

This chain connects TRBV18 to TRBJ2-3, with no clear D. The CDR3 length is 14 residues. V dropped 3 bases and J dropped 4 bases, with 11 bases sitting between them. Per the germline V gene, CDR1 is KGHSH and CDR2 is LQKENI. CDR3 nucleotides: TGTGCCAGCTCACCCAACAGCAGGCCAGATACGCAGTATTTT. Encoded protein: CASSPNSRPDTQYF.

This clone was detected a few times. The genes are TRBV6-1 and TRBJ1-2; unclear D gene. The CDR3 sequence is 14 residues long. V lost 6 bases and J lost 0, with 11 bases in between. CDR1 and CDR2 (germline): MNHNS, SASEGT. The CDR3 reads CASSLTQANYGYTF. In nucleotides, the CDR3 is TGTGCCAGCAGCTTGACTCAAGCTAACTATGGCTACACCTTC.

The chain links TRBV5-6 to TRBJ1-2; 7 bases map to TRBD1. V shed 4 bases, J shed 8 bases, and the junction held 8 bases outside the gene matches. Germline CDR1 SGHDT, CDR2 YYEEEE. The CDR3 length is 13 residues. In nucleotides, the CDR3 is TGTGCCAGCAGCCTCCCTCAGGGGGGCGGCTACACCTTC. This sequence encodes CASSLPQGGGYTF.

The rearrangement links TRBV29-1 to TRBJ1-3; TRBD1 aligns across 8 bases. V lost 4 bases to trimming and J lost 4 bases; unmatched junction nucleotides: 6. This CDR3 has 14 amino acids. Per germline, CDR1 SQVTM and CDR2 ANQGSEA. This CDR3 is CSVAPDRVGNTIYF. DNA of the CDR3: TGCAGCGTTGCCCCGGACAGGGTCGGAAACACCATATATTTT.

This chain links TRBV5-1 with TRBJ2-7, with D possibly TRBD2 on 7 matching bases. Germline CDR1 and CDR2: SGHRS and YFSETQ. The CDR3 runs to 15 residues. Trimming cost V 0 bases and J 3 bases, with 13 bases left between them. The CDR3 DNA sequence: TGCGCCAGCAGCTTGGAGGGGGGGCTCCGCTACGAGCAGTACTTC. It translates to CASSLEGGLRYEQYF.